This T cell receptor beta chain came from a study of blood T cell repertoires in COVID-19. Study at large: Researchers got acute and convalescent COVID-19 samples from the United States, Italy and Spain. The cDNA or gDNA used as material had been derived from T cells, B-cell-depleted T cells, or PBMCs.

Trimming removed 2 bases from V and 7 bases from J; junction bases left unmatched: 14. The CDR3 spans 17 residues. The germline gives CDR1 KGHSH, CDR2 LQKENI. Original methodology: Using reference gene primer amplification, nucleated cell counts were estimated. Generated by immunoSEQ multiplex PCR, the TCRdb table keeps only in-frame clones and is missing some. V, J and clone size were drawn from that table, and D and trimming were deduced from the DNA. The top ten hold more than 6% of the sample, which has about 330,000 clones, roughly 85% seen once. The V call is TRBV18, the J call TRBJ1-2; TRBD1 matches 9 bases. Material: peripheral blood. This TCR derives from a human donor in a cohort sampled during active COVID-19. The CDR3 sequence is CASSPIAGTGTLSGYTF. DNA of the CDR3: TGTGCCAGCTCACCAATAGCCGGGACAGGGACCTTGAGTGGCTACACCTTC.